The T cell receptor beta chain under discussion was sequenced for a study of shared clonotypes between healthy human individuals. This CDR3 has 15 amino acids. Germline V CDR1 and CDR2: SGHAT, FQNNGV. Trimming took off 5 bases at V and 9 bases at J, with 20 bases between the two ends. Into CD45RA+ naive and CD45RA-negative memory subsets, the CD4+ cells were split. TCRdb keeps only in-frame clones here, not all; method: immunoSEQ multiplex PCR. The sample carries hundreds of thousands of clones, about 74% recorded once. The TCR originated in a woman in her twenties or thirties in good health. Material for sequencing was memory CD4+ T cells sorted from blood. Subset specified: CD45RA-negative fraction. This chain uses TRBV11-2 with TRBJ1-5; D is uncertain. CDR3 nucleotide sequence: TGTGCCAGCAGCCCGGCGGGTGGGGAAGTTACGCCCCAGCATTTT. It codes for CASSPAGGEVTPQHF.